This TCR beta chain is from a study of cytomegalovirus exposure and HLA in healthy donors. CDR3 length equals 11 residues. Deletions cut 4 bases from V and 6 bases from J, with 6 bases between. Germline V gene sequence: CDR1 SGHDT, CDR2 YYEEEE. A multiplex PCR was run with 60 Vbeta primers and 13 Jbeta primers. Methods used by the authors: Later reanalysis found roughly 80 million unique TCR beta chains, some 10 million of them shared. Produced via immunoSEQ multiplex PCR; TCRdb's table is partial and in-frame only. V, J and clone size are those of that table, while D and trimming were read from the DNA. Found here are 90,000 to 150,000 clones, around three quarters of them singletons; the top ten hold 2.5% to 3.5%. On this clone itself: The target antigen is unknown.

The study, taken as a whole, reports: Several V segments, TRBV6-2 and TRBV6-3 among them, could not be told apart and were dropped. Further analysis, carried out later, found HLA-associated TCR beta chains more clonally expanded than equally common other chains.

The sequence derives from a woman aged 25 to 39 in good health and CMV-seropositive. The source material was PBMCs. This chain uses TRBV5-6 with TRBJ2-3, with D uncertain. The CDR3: CASSLRDTQYF. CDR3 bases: TGTGCCAGCAGCCTCCGGGATACGCAGTATTTT.